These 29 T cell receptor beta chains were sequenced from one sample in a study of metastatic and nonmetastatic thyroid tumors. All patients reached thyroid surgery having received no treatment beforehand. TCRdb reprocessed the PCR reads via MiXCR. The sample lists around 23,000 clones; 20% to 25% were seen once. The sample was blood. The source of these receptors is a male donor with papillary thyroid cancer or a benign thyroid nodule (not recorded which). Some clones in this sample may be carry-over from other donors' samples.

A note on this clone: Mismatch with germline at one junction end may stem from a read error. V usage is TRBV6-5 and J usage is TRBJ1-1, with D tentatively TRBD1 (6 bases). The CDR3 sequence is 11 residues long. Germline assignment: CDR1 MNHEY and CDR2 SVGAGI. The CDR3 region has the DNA TGTGCCAGCAGTTATCGGACAGAGGGTTACTTT. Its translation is CASSYRTEGYF.

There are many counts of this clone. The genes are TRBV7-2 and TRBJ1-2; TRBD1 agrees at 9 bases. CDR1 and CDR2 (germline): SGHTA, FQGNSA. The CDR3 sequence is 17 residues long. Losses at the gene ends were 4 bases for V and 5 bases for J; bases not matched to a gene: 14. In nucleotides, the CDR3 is TGTGCCAGCAGCTCCCTCCCCCCGGGACAGGGAAGGTATGGCTACACCTTC. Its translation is CASSSLPPGQGRYGYTF.

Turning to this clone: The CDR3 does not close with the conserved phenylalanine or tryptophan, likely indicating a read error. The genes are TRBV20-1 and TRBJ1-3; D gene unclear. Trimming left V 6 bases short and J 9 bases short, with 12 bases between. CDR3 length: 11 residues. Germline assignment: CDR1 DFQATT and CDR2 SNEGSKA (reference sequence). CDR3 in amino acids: CSALRTATIYC. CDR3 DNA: TGCAGTGCCCTGAGGACTGCCACCATATATTGT.

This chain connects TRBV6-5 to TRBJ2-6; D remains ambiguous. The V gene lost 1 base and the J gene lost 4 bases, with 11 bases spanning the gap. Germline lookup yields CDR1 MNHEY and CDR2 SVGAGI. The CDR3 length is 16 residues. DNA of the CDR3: TGTGCCAGCAGTTACTTTCCAGGCGACGGGGCCAACGTCCTGACTTTC. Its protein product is CASSYFPGDGANVLTF.

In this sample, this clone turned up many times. In DNA form, the CDR3 reads TGTGCCTGGGGGAGGGGGGGCGAAGAGACCCAGTACTTC. This sequence encodes CAWGRGGEETQYF. The rearrangement joins TRBV30 to TRBJ2-5, with D possibly being TRBD2 (7 bases). Germline V gene lookup returns CDR1 GTSNPN and CDR2 SVGIG (reference sequence). Trimming cost V 5 bases and J 3 bases, with 13 bases left between them. The CDR3 runs to 13 residues.

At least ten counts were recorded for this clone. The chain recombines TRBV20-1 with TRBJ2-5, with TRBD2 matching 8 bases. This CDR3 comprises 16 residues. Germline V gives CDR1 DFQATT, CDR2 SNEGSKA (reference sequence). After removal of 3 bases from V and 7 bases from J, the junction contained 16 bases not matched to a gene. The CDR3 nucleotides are TGCAGTGCTAGTCCCCCGGGCGGGGGGCCCGGAAGGACCCAGTACTTC. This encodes CSASPPGGGPGRTQYF.

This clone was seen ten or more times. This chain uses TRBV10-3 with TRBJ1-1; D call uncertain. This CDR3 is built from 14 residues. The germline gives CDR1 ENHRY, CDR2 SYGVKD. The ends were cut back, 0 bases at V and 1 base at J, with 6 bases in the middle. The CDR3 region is CAISESGGNTEAFF. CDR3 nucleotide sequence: TGTGCCATCAGTGAGTCAGGAGGGAACACTGAAGCTTTCTTT.

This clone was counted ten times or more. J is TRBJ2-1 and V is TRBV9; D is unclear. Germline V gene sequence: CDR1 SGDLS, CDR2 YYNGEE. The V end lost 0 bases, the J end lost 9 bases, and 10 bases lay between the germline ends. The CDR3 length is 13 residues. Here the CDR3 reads CASSVDGSGEQFF. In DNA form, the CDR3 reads TGTGCCAGCAGCGTAGATGGGTCTGGTGAGCAGTTCTTC.

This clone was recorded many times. CDR3 DNA: TGTGCCAGCAGTTACCTTAGCGGGAGGAGCGACGAGCAGTACTTC. This encodes CASSYLSGRSDEQYF. This chain links TRBV6-2 or TRBV6-3 with TRBJ2-7, with 10 bases aligning to TRBD2. Germline trimming cut 2 bases from V and 5 bases from J; bases unmatched to any gene: 6. CDR1 and CDR2 (germline): MNHEY, SVGEGT. CDR3 size: 15 residues.

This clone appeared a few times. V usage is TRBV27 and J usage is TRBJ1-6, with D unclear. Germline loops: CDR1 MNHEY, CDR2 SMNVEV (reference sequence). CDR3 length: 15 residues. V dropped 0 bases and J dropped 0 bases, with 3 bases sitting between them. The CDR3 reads CASSLSGSYNSPLHF. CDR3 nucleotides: TGTGCCAGCAGTTTATCGGGCTCCTATAATTCACCCCTCCACTTT.

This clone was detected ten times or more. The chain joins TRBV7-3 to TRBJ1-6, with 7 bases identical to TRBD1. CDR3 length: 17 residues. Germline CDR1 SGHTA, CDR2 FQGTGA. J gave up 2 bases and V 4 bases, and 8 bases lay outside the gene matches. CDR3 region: CASSSGVGTAYNSPLHF. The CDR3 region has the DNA TGTGCCAGCAGCTCCGGGGTGGGGACAGCCTATAATTCACCCCTCCACTTT.

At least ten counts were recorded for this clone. CDR3 sequence (DNA): TGTGCCAGCAGCTTCCGGAAACTAGCCAAAAACATTCAGTACTTC. Protein: CASSFRKLAKNIQYF. The chain links TRBV5-8 to TRBJ2-4; no clear D. This CDR3 spans 15 amino acids. V dropped 2 bases and J dropped 0 bases, with 9 bases sitting between them. Per the germline V gene, CDR1 is SGHTS and CDR2 is YDEGEE.

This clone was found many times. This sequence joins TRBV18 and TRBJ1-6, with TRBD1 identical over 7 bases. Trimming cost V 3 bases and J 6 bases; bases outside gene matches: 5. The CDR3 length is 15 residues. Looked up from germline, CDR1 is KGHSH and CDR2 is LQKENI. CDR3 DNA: TGTGCCAGCTCACCCCCGGGACAGACTAATTCACCCCTCCACTTT. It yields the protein CASSPPGQTNSPLHF.

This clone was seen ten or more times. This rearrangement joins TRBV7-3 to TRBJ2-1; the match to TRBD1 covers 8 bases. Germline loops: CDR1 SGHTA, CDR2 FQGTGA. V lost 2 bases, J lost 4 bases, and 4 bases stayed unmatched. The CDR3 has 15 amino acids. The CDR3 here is CASSLAGGPYNEQFF. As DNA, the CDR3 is TGTGCCAGCAGCTTAGCAGGGGGCCCTTACAATGAGCAGTTCTTC.

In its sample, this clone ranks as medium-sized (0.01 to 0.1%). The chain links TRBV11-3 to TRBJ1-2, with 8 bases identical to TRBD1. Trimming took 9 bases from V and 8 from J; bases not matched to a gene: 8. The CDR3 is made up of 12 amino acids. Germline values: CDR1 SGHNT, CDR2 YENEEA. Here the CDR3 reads CASGQGEEGYTF. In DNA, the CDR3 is TGTGCCAGTGGACAGGGAGAAGAGGGCTACACCTTC.

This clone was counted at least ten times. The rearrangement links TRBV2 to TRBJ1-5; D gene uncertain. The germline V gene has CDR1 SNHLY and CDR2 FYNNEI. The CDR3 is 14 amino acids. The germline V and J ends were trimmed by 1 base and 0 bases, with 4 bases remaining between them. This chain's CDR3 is CASSEGYSNQPQHF. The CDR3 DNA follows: TGTGCCAGCAGTGAAGGCTATAGCAATCAGCCCCAGCATTTT. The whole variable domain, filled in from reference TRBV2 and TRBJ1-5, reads EPEVTQTPSHQVTQMGQEVILRCVPISNHLYFYWYRQILGQKVEFLVSFYNNEISEKSEIFDDQFSVERPDGSNFTLKIRSTKLEDSAMYFCASSEGYSNQPQHFGDGTRLSIL.

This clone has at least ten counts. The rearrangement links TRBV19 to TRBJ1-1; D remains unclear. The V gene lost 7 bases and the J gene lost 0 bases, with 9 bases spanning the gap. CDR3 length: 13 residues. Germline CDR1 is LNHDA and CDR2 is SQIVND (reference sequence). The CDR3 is CASTFQVNTEAFF. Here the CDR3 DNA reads TGTGCCAGTACCTTTCAGGTGAACACTGAAGCTTTCTTT.

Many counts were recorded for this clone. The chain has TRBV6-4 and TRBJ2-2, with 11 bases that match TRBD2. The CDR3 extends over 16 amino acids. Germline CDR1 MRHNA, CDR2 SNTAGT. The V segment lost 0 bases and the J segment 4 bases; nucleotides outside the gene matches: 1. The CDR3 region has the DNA TGTGCCAGCAGTGACTCTAGCGGGAGGGCCACCGGGGAGCTGTTTTTT. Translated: CASSDSSGRATGELFF.

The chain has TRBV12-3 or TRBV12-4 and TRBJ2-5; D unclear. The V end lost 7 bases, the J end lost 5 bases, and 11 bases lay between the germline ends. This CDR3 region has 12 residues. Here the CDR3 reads CASKVGSETQYF. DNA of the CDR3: TGTGCCAGCAAAGTGGGGTCTGAGACCCAGTACTTC.

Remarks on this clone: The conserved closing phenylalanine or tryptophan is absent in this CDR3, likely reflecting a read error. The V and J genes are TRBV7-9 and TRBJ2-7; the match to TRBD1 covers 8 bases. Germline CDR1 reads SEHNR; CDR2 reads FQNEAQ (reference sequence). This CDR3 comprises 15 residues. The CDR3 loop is CASSSPGGYSYEQYL. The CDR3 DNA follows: TGCGCCAGCAGCTCTCCAGGGGGCTACTCCTACGAGCAGTACCTC.

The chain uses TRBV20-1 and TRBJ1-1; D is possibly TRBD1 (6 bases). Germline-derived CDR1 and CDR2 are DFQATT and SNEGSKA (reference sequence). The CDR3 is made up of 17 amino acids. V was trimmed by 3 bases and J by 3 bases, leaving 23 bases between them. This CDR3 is CSASPGVKPLMDTEAFF. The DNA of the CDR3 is TGCAGTGCTAGTCCAGGGGTCAAGCCATTGATGGACACTGAAGCTTTCTTT.

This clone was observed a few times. The CDR3 sequence is CASSDSWNSPLHF. The CDR3 DNA reads TGTGCCAGCAGTGACTCATGGAATTCACCCCTCCACTTT. The chain is built from TRBV6-4 and TRBJ1-6; D not certain. Per the germline V gene, CDR1 is MRHNA and CDR2 is SNTAGT. CDR3 size: 13 residues. V was cut by 0 bases and J by 7 bases, with 4 bases left in between.

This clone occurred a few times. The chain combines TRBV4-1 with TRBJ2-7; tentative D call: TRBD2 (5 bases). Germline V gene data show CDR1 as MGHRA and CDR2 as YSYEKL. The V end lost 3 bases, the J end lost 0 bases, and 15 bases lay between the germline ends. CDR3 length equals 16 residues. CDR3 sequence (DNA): TGCGCCAGCAGCCACGTAGGGAAAGAGGGCTCCTACGAGCAGTACTTC. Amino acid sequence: CASSHVGKEGSYEQYF.

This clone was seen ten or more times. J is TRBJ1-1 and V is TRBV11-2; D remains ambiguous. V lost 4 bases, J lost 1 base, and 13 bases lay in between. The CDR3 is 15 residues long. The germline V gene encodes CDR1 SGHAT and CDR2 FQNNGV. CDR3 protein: CASSYRLDWNTEAFF. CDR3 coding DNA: TGTGCCAGCAGCTACCGTCTGGACTGGAACACTGAAGCTTTCTTT. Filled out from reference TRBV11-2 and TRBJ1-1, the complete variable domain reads EAGVAQSPRYKIIEKRQSVAFWCNPISGHATLYWYQQILGQGPKLLIQFQNNGVVDDSQLPKDRFSAERLKGVDSTLKIQPAKLEDSAVYLCASSYRLDWNTEAFFGQGTRLTVV.

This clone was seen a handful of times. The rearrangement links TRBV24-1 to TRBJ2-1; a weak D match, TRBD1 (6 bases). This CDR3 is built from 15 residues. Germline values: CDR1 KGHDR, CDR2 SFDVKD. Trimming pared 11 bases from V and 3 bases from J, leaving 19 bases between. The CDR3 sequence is CANGDRQAFYNEQFF. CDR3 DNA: TGTGCCAACGGTGACCGACAGGCATTCTACAATGAGCAGTTCTTC.

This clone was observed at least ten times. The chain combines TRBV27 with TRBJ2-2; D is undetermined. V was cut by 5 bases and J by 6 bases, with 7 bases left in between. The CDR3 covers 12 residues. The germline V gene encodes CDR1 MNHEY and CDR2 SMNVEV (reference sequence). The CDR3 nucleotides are TGTGCCAGCAGTCTAGACGCCGGGGAGCTGTTTTTT. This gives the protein CASSLDAGELFF.

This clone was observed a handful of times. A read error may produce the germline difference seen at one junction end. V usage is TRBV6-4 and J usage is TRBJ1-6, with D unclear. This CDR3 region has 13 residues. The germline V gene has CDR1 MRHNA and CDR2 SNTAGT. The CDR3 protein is CANSDSENSPLHF. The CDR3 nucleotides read TGTGCCAACAGTGACTCGGAGAATTCACCCCTCCACTTT.

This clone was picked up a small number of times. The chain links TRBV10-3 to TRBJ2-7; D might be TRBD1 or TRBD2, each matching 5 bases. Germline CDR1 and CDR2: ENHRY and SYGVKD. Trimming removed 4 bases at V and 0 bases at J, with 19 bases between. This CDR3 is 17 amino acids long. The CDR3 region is CAISGFSSRDGSYEQYF. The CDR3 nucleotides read TGTGCCATCAGTGGGTTCAGCTCGAGGGACGGCTCCTACGAGCAGTACTTC.

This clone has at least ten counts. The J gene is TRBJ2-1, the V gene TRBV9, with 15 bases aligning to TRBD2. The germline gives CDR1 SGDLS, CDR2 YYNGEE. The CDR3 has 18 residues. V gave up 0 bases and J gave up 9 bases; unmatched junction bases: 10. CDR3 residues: CASSVDPLGLAGGGEQFF. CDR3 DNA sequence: TGTGCCAGCAGCGTAGACCCTTTGGGACTAGCGGGGGGAGGTGAGCAGTTCTTC.